This T cell receptor (beta chain) derives from a study of sequential checkpoint blockade in melanoma (dated by TCRdb to about 2019). As for the study more broadly: In a 1:1 randomization, patients received either first-line nivolumab then ipilimumab (arm A) or ipilimumab then nivolumab (arm B). Both trial sequences were followed by maintenance nivolumab. On the study overall, not on this receptor specifically: Larger, independent patient cohorts are needed to validate the response-prediction model that combines TCR metrics and mutation burden.

CDR1 SGHTA and CDR2 FQGTGA were looked up in the germline V gene. V is shortened by 1 base, J by 4 bases, and the region joining them spans 17 bases. Reading from cysteine to phenylalanine, the CDR3 counts 18 amino acids. The CDR3 DNA has 54 bases and is translated from base 1. Regarding this clone: Its antigen is still unknown. Per-base quality was not reported, and no clone a single base away is much larger than it.

The treatment or condition label for this specimen denotes: randomized to nivolumab then ipilimumab (arm A) or the reverse (arm B). None of the trial patients had been given prior DNA-damaging chemotherapy. A FACS Aria II flow cytometer was used to sort live CD3+CD8+ cells that were negative for CD19 and CD56 from thawed PBMCs. Samples were obtained from patients with melanoma enrolled in CheckMate 064, a randomized, open-label phase II trial of sequential checkpoint blockade. Peripheral blood mononuclear cells were obtained through leukapheresis, purified using Ficoll-Paque, and frozen in human serum containing 10% DMSO. Immediately after sorting, the purity of the sorted blood CD3+CD8+ cells was confirmed to be >95%, and DNA was then extracted. The immunoSEQ Assay was used to immunosequence TCRbeta CDR3 regions from genomic DNA. Before high-throughput sequencing, genomic DNA was amplified using bias-controlled multiplex PCR. The original pipeline was this. To quantify the absolute abundance of each unique TCRbeta CDR3 region, the sequences were collapsed and filtered. Clonality, defined as 1 minus Pielou's evenness, was calculated using only productive rearrangements. A previously published method was used to identify clones with significantly greater frequencies in on-treatment samples than in baseline samples. TCRdb stores this immuneACCESS table with in-frame sequences only. Part of the clones is absent; in the studies checked, under half of the shortfall reflects unresolved V genes, and no reason is known for the rest. Clonal size and the V and J genes are those of that table, whereas D and trimming came from the DNA. In this sample the table shows some 17,000 clones, approximately 80% of which occur a single time. Together, the top ten hold over 9.5% of the sample.

The receptor chain draws on TRBV7-3 and TRBJ2-6, with a weak D call of TRBD1 (5 bases match). The specimen comprised CD8+ T cells sorted from blood (inferred from file names), sampled from a patient given nivolumab and ipilimumab in sequence. The clonotype originates from a human donor with melanoma. The nucleotides are TGTGCCAGCAGCTTAAGGGGCAGCCCCTGGGGAGGGGCCAACGTCCTGACTTTC. Its translation reads: CASSLRGSPWGGANVLTF.